This T cell receptor (beta chain) appears in the sequencing data of a study of high-grade serous ovarian cancer treatment subgroups. The tumor samples were collected prior to definitive surgery or chemotherapy. The assay was immunoSEQ multiplex PCR, and TCRdb's table has in-frame clones only and misses some. The sample shows approximately 2,500 clones, around 67% of them seen only once. In its sample, this clone is large. Germline V CDR1 and CDR2: SNHLY, FYNNEI. V was cut by 7 bases and J by 0 bases, with 9 bases left in between. There are 13 residues in the CDR3. The rearrangement links TRBV2 to TRBJ1-2; D call uncertain. The sequenced material came from tumor tissue. The source of this sequence is a human donor with high-grade serous ovarian cancer. The CDR3 here is CASNKDANYGYTF. For the CDR3, the DNA is TGTGCCAGCAATAAGGACGCTAACTATGGCTACACCTTC.